This TCR beta chain was observed in a study of T cell changes during pregnancy in multiple sclerosis. Clones were read by immunoSEQ multiplex PCR, and TCRdb kept only the in-frame ones, dropping some. The sample yields fewer than 90,000 clones, 93% seen once. V was pared by 4 bases and J by 4 bases, with 8 bases of the junction left unmatched. CDR1 MDHEN and CDR2 SYDVKM come from the germline V gene. CDR3 length: 15 residues. The specimen comprised peripheral blood, sampled in the third trimester of pregnancy. This chain links TRBV28 with TRBJ1-2; TRBD1 aligns across 8 bases. This clonotype was obtained from a female donor in good health, enrolled as a control in a pregnancy study. The CDR3 loop is CASSSPPGQVYGYTF. The DNA of the CDR3 is TGTGCCAGCAGTTCTCCGCCGGGACAGGTCTATGGCTACACCTTC.